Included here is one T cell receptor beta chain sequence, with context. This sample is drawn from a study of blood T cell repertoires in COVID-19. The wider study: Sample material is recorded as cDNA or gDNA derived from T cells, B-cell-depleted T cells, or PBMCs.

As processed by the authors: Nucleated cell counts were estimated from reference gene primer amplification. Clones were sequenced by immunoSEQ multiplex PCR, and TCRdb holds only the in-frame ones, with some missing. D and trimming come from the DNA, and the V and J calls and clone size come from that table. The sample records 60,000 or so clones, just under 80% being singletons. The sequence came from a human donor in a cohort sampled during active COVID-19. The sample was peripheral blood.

The CDR3 reads CASRPQGSYEQYF. The CDR3 nucleotides are TGTGCCAGCAGGCCACAGGGTTCCTACGAGCAGTACTTC. The chain links TRBV27 to TRBJ2-7; weak D call: TRBD1 (6 bases). The CDR3 extends over 13 amino acids. The V end lost 6 bases, the J end lost 1 base, and 10 bases lay between the germline ends. In germline, CDR1 is MNHEY, CDR2 SMNVEV (reference sequence).